These 11 T cell receptor beta chains were all obtained from the same sample, sequenced in a study of T cell responses to AZD1222 COVID-19 vaccine. The data were produced by immunoSEQ multiplex PCR, yet TCRdb's version contains in-frame clones alone and is incomplete. The table lists over 110,000 clones, roughly 90% of them singletons, with under 2% in the top ten. The source was peripheral blood, collected 28 days after the second AZD1222 dose. Receptor source: an adult who received the AZD1222 COVID-19 vaccine.

The chain uses TRBV7-2 and TRBJ1-4; D gene unclear. This CDR3 spans 13 amino acids. Germline CDR1 and CDR2: SGHTA and FQGNSA. Trimming shortened V by 4 bases and J by 7 bases, and 10 bases separated the two germline ends. This chain's CDR3 is CASSSLGSEKLFF. DNA of the CDR3: TGTGCCAGCAGCTCGCTTGGTTCTGAAAAACTGTTTTTT. Drawing the rest from reference TRBV7-2 and TRBJ1-4, the complete variable domain is GAGVSQSPSNKVTEKGKDVELRCDPISGHTALYWYRQSLGQGLEFLIYFQGNSAPDKSGLPSDRFSAERTGGSVSTLTIQRTQQEDSAVYLCASSSLGSEKLFFGSGTQLSVL.

The chain employs TRBV6-5 and TRBJ1-5, with D possibly matching TRBD1 (5 bases). This CDR3 is 15 amino acids long. The germline V gene encodes CDR1 MNHEY and CDR2 SVGAGI. V was pared by 6 bases and J by 0 bases, with 12 bases between. This chain's CDR3 is CASSRRQNSNQPQHF. The CDR3 DNA sequence: TGTGCCAGCAGCCGCAGACAGAATAGCAATCAGCCCCAGCATTTT.

In nucleotides, the CDR3 is TGTGCCAGTAGTATTCAGGGGATGAGTGAAGCTTTCTTT. This encodes CASSIQGMSEAFF. The chain joins TRBV19 to TRBJ1-1; a weak D match, TRBD1 (6 bases). The CDR3 extends over 13 amino acids. V shed 3 bases and J shed 7 bases, with 12 bases lying between them. Germline loops: CDR1 LNHDA, CDR2 SQIVND (reference sequence).

The J gene is TRBJ1-3, the V gene TRBV19; D may be TRBD1 (5 bases). From germline, CDR1 is LNHDA and CDR2 SQIVND (reference sequence). The CDR3 is 14 residues long. V dropped 7 bases and J dropped 3 bases, with 13 bases sitting between them. Written as DNA, the CDR3 is TGTGCCAGTACTGGGACTTCTGGTGGAAACACCATATATTTT. Translated: CASTGTSGGNTIYF.

V is TRBV29-1 and J is TRBJ2-2, with 7 bases that match TRBD1. V lost 7 bases and J lost 1; bases outside the gene matches: 6. CDR1 is SQVTM and CDR2 is ANQGSEA in the germline V gene. The CDR3 is made up of 14 amino acids. CDR3 nucleotides: TGCAGCGCACTAGGACAGGTGAACACCGGGGAGCTGTTTTTT. As protein: CSALGQVNTGELFF.

As for this clone: One end of the junction does not line up with germline, which may come from a read error. The genes are TRBV6-5 and TRBJ1-1, with a weak D call TRBD1 (6 bases). This CDR3 has 14 amino acids. Germline assignment: CDR1 MNHEY and CDR2 SVGAGI. CDR3 sequence: CASEGGQSNPEAFF. CDR3 bases: TGTGCCAGCGAGGGGGGACAATCGAACCCTGAAGCTTTCTTT.

In the case of this clone: One end of the junction varies from germline; a read error may be responsible. The chain couples TRBV10-3 to TRBJ2-7, with 10 positions matching TRBD2. The germline V gene encodes CDR1 ENHRY and CDR2 SYGVKD. CDR3 length: 15 amino acids. This CDR3 reads CAISVQREGPYKQYF. The DNA for the CDR3 is TGTGCCATCAGTGTTCAGCGGGAGGGCCCCTACAAGCAGTACTTC.

J is TRBJ1-1 and V is TRBV6-5; D gene ambiguous. From germline, CDR1 is MNHEY and CDR2 SVGAGI. Trimming left V 4 bases short and J 2 bases short, with 11 bases between. CDR3 length: 14 residues. The CDR3 here is CASSSPPRNTEAFF. CDR3 coding DNA: TGTGCCAGCAGTTCCCCTCCCCGAAACACTGAAGCTTTCTTT.

V is TRBV6-5 and J is TRBJ2-5; 11 bases align to TRBD2. The CDR3 is 14 residues long. With V trimmed by 7 bases and J by 5 bases, 6 bases remained unmatched. The germline V gene encodes CDR1 MNHEY and CDR2 SVGAGI. The CDR3 bases are TGTGCCAGCAATTTAGCGGGGGGGCTGGAGACCCAGTACTTC. Encoded protein: CASNLAGGLETQYF.

The chain has TRBV7-9 and TRBJ2-5; 11 bases map to TRBD2. With V trimmed by 6 bases and J by 3 bases, 6 bases remained unmatched. The CDR3 is 15 amino acids. Germline assignment: CDR1 SEHNR and CDR2 FQNEAQ (reference sequence). The CDR3 coding sequence is TGTGCCAGCAGTATATCGACTAGCGGGAAAGAGACCCAGTACTTC. Amino acids: CASSISTSGKETQYF.

The chain links TRBV12-3 or TRBV12-4 to TRBJ1-1; perhaps TRBD1 as D (5 bases). Trimming pared 3 bases from V and 7 bases from J, leaving 12 bases between. This CDR3 region has 13 residues. CDR3 sequence reads: CASSLRPGDEAFF. In nucleotides, the CDR3 is TGTGCCAGCAGTTTGCGGCCGGGGGATGAAGCTTTCTTT.